This TCR beta chain appears in the sequencing data of a study of blood T cell repertoires in COVID-19. Study as a whole: Italy, Spain and the United States were the sources of the convalescent and acute COVID-19 samples.

Germline V gene lookup returns CDR1 MDHEN and CDR2 SYDVKM. The CDR3 extends over 12 amino acids. V lost 6 bases and J 3 bases, leaving 8 bases between the germline ends. Enrollees, about 18 to 90 years old, lived in about two dozen US areas. Participant-reported clinical history was the basis for cohort assignment. Sequenced by immunoSEQ multiplex PCR; TCRdb stores in-frame clones only, minus some. The table includes approximately 300,000 clones, just over 85% detected once. This TCR was recovered from a woman in her late teens or twenties who had recovered from COVID-19. The material sequenced was PBMCs or T cells enriched from blood (not recorded which). The V gene is TRBV28, the J gene TRBJ1-2; D is uncertain. This chain's CDR3 is CASSPIDYGYTF. Here the CDR3 DNA reads TGTGCCAGCAGCCCCATAGACTATGGCTACACCTTC.